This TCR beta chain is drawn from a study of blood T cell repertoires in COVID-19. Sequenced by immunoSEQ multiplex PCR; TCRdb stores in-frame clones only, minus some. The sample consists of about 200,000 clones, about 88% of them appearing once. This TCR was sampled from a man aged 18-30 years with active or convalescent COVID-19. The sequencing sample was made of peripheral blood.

CDR3 protein: CASSFNSGREGDTQYF. The CDR3 DNA reads as TGCGCCAGCAGCTTTAATAGCGGGAGGGAAGGTGATACGCAGTATTTT. The J gene is TRBJ2-3, the V gene TRBV5-1; 11 bases align to TRBD2. Germline V gives CDR1 SGHRS, CDR2 YFSETQ. The CDR3 is 16 residues long. J lost 6 bases, V lost 2 bases, and 8 bases had no gene match.